This TCR beta chain was sequenced in a study of T cell repertoires in cytomegalovirus infection. Study-wide context: CMV infection plus the matching HLA type was flagged by public TCR beta signatures.

Each CDR3 protein gets one entry after TCRdb re-called the reads with MiXCR. The data show about 680,000 distinct CDR3 sequences, more than 20% seen once. Details on this clonotype: Antigen unknown.

V was clipped by 4 bases and J by 2 bases, with 12 bases between them. CDR1 is MDHEN, CDR2 SYDVKM, per germline. The CDR3 loop spans 15 amino acids. Study conclusions and caveats: It was HLA-C-restricted CMV-specific TCR beta clonotypes that dominated the response ex vivo. Identification of carriers of CMV plus the relevant HLA was performed using cumulative public TCR beta family frequency.

The sequence was collected from a human donor in good health (CMV status not recorded). Some clones in this sample may be carry-over from other donors' samples. This chain uses TRBV28 with TRBJ1-3; no definite D call. The source material was CD8+ T cells from PBMCs. CDR3 amino acids: CASSYAGVTGNTIYF. CDR3 sequence (DNA): TGTGCCAGCAGTTACGCCGGGGTAACTGGAAACACCATATATTTT.